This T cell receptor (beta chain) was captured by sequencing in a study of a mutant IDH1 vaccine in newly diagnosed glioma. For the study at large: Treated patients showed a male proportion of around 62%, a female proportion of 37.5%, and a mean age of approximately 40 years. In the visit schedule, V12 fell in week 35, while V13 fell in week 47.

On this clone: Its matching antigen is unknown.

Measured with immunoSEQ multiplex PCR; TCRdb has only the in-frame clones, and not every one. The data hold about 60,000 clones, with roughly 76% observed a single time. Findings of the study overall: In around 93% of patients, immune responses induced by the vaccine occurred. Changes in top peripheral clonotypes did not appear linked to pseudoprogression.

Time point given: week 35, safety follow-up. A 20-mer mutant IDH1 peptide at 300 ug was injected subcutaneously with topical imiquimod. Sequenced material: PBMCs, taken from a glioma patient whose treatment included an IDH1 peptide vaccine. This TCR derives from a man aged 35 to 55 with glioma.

The CDR3 here is CASSLALAGGSYEQYF. The CDR3 nucleotides read TGCGCCAGCAGCTTGGCCCTGGCGGGAGGGAGCTACGAGCAGTACTTC. The genes are TRBV5-1 and TRBJ2-7; 9 nucleotides agree with TRBD2. Germline assignment: CDR1 SGHRS and CDR2 YFSETQ. The CDR3 extends over 16 amino acids. V lost 0 bases, J lost 3 bases, and 7 bases stayed unmatched.